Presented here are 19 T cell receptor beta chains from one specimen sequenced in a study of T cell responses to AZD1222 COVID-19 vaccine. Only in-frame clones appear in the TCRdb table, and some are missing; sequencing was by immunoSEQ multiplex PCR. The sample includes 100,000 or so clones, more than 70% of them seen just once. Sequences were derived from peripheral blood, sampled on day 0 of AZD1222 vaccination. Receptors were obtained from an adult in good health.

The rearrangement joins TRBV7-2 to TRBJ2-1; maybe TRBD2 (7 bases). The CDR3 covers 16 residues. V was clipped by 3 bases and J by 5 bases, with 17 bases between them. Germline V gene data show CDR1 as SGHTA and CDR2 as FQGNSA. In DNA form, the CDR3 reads TGTGCCAGCAGCTTCATCGCGGGGGCCGGCAACAATGAGCAGTTCTTC. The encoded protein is CASSFIAGAGNNEQFF.

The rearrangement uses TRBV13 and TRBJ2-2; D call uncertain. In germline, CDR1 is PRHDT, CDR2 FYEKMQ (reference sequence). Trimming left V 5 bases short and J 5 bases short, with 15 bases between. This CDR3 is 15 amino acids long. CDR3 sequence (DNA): TGTGCCAGCAGCCGTACGACAATTGGGACCGGGGAGCTGTTTTTT. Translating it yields CASSRTTIGTGELFF.

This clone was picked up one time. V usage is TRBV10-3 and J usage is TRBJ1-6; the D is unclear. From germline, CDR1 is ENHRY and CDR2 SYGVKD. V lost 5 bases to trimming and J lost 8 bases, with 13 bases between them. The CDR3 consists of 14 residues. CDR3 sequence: CAISRRSEDSPLHF. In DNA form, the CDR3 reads TGTGCCATCAGTCGCCGATCGGAGGATTCACCCCTCCACTTT.

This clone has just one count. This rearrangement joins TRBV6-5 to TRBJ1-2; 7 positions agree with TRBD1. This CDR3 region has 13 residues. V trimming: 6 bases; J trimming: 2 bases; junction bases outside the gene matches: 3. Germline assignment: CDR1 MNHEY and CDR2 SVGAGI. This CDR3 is CASSVTGNYGYTF. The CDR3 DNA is TGTGCCAGCAGCGTGACAGGGAACTATGGCTACACCTTC.

The CDR3 loop reads CASSAQGGTEAFF. The CDR3 DNA follows: TGTGCCAGCAGTGCTCAGGGGGGCACTGAAGCTTTCTTT. The chain links TRBV2 to TRBJ1-1; 7 nucleotides match TRBD1. Per the germline V gene, CDR1 is SNHLY and CDR2 is FYNNEI. The CDR3 extends over 13 amino acids. J was trimmed by 4 bases and V by 4 bases; bases with no gene match: 3.

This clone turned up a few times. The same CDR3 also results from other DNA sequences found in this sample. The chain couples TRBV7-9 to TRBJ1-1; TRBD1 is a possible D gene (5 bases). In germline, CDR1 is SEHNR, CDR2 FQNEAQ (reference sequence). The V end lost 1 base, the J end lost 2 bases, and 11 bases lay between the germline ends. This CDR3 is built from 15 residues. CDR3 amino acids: CASSLGGGGNTEAFF. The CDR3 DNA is TGTGCCAGCAGCTTAGGGGGCGGAGGAAACACTGAAGCTTTCTTT.

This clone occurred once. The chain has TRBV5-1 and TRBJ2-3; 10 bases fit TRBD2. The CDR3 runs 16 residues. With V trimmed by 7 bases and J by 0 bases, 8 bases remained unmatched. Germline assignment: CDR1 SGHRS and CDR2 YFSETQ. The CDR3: CASASGGSLSTDTQYF. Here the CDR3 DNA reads TGCGCCAGCGCTAGCGGGGGCTCTCTTAGCACAGATACGCAGTATTTT.

CDR3 nucleotides: TGTGCCAGCAGTTACTCGTGGGGCCTTGGGGGCAATGAGCAGTTCTTC. As protein: CASSYSWGLGGNEQFF. This chain uses TRBV6-2 or TRBV6-3 with TRBJ2-1; possibly TRBD1 or TRBD2 for D (5 bases each). This CDR3 has 16 amino acids. V was shortened by 0 bases and J by 6 bases, with 15 bases between the two germline ends. Germline V gives CDR1 MNHEY, CDR2 SVGEGT.

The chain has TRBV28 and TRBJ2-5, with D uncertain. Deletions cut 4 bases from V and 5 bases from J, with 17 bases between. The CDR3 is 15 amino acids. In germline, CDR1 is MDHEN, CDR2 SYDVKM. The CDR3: CASSSAGGNVETQYF. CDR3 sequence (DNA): TGTGCCAGCAGTTCCGCAGGTGGTAATGTGGAGACCCAGTACTTC.

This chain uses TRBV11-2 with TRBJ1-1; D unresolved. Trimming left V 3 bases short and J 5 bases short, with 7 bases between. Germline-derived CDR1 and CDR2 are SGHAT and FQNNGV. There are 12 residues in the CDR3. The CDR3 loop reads CASSFLGTEAFF. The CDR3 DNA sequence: TGTGCCAGCAGCTTTTTGGGGACTGAAGCTTTCTTT.

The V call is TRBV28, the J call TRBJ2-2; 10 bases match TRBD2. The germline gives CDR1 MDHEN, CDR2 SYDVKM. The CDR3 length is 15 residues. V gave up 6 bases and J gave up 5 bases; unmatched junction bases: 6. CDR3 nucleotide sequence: TGTGCCAGCAGGCTTAGCGGGGGGTATACCGGGGAGCTGTTTTTT. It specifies CASRLSGGYTGELFF.

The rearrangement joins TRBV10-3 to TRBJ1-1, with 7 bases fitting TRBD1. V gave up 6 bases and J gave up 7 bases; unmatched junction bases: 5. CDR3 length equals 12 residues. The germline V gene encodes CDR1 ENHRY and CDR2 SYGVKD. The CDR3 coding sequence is TGTGCCATCAGCAAACAGGGGTTTGAAGCTTTCTTT. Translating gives CAISKQGFEAFF.

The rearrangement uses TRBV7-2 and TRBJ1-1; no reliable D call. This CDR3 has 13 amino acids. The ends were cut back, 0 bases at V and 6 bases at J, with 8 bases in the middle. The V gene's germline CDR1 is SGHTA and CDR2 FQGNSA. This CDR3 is CASSLARSAEAFF. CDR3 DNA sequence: TGTGCCAGCAGCTTAGCACGGTCCGCTGAAGCTTTCTTT.

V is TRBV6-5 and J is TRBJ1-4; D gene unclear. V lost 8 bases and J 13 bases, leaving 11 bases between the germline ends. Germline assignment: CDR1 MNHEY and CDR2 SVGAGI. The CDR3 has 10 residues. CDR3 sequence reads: CASGREGLFF. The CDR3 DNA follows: TGTGCCAGCGGGAGGGAAGGACTGTTTTTT.

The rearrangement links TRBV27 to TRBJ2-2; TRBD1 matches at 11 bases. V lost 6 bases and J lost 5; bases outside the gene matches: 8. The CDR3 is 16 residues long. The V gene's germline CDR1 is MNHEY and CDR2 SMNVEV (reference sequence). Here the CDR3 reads CASSVGDRGLTGELFF. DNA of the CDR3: TGTGCCAGCAGCGTGGGGGACAGGGGGTTAACCGGGGAGCTGTTTTTT.

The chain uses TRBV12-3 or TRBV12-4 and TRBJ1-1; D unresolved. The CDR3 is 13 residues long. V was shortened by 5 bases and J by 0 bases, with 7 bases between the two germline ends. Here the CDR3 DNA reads TGTGCCAGCAGTAGGACGATGAACACTGAAGCTTTCTTT. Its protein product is CASSRTMNTEAFF.

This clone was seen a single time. CDR3 region: CASSSRTGGDQPQHF. The DNA of the CDR3 is TGTGCCAGCAGCTCCCGGACAGGCGGAGATCAGCCCCAGCATTTT. This chain connects TRBV7-2 to TRBJ1-5; 7 bases fit TRBD1. Germline loops: CDR1 SGHTA, CDR2 FQGNSA. The length of the CDR3 is 15 residues. V trimming: 4 bases; J trimming: 5 bases; junction bases outside the gene matches: 8.

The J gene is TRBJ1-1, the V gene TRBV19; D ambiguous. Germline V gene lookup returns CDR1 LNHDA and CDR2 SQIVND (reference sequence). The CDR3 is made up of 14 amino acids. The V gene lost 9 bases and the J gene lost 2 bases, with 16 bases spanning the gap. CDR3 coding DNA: TGTGCCAGCGCCCCCGGAACGAGAAACACTGAAGCTTTCTTT. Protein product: CASAPGTRNTEAFF. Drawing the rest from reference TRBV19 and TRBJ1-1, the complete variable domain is DGGITQSPKYLFRKEGQNVTLSCEQNLNHDAMYWYRQDPGQGLRLIYYSQIVNDFQKGDIAEGYSVSREKKESFPLTVTSAQKNPTAFYLCASAPGTRNTEAFFGQGTRLTVV.

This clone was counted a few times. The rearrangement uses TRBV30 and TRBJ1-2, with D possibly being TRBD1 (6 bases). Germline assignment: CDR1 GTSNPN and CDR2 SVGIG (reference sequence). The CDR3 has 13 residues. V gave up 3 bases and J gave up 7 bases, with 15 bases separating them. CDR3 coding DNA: TGTGCCTGGAGCCGGGGGGGGCAGGGTGGCTACACCTTC. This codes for CAWSRGGQGGYTF.